The 5 T cell receptor beta chains below all came from one sample that was sequenced in a study of blood T cell repertoires in COVID-19. Clones were read by immunoSEQ multiplex PCR, and TCRdb kept only the in-frame ones, dropping some. The table has about 160,000 clones, 75% to 90% seen once; the top ten hold roughly 2%. Sequencing input: peripheral blood. The receptors were sampled from an older man with acute or convalescent COVID-19.

The chain joins TRBV3-1 (or the pseudogene TRBV3-2) to TRBJ1-1, with D tentatively TRBD1 (6 bases). This CDR3 has 13 residues. Germline V gives CDR1 LGHDT, CDR2 YNNKEL (reference sequence). The ends were cut back, 7 bases at V and 0 bases at J, with 9 bases in the middle. CDR3 region: CASTGQLNTEAFF. The CDR3 DNA follows: TGTGCCAGCACCGGACAGCTGAACACTGAAGCTTTCTTT.

V is TRBV6-2 or TRBV6-3 and J is TRBJ2-1; tentative D call: TRBD2 (6 bases). The CDR3 sequence is 14 residues long. The germline V gene has CDR1 MNHEY and CDR2 SVGEGT. V lost 6 bases, J lost 10 bases, and 19 bases lay in between. CDR3 sequence: CASSRQPRRGEQFF. The CDR3 DNA reads as TGTGCCAGCAGCCGACAACCAAGGAGGGGCGAGCAGTTCTTC.

The sample holds one count of this clone. This chain uses TRBV21-1 with TRBJ2-7; the table's D call of TRBD1 was not tested on the DNA. TRBV21-1 constitutes a pseudogene. CDR3 size: 12 residues. As DNA, the CDR3 is TGTGCCAGCAGCTATCTACAGATGGAGCAGTACTTC. Amino acids: CASSYLQMEQYF.

The chain combines TRBV7-6 with TRBJ2-7; TRBD2 is a possible D gene (6 bases). V was clipped by 1 base and J by 9 bases, with 13 bases between them. Germline V gene data show CDR1 as SGHVS and CDR2 as FNYEAQ. The CDR3 has 13 residues. The CDR3: CASSLEAGRGQYF. As DNA, the CDR3 is TGTGCCAGCAGCTTAGAGGCCGGGAGAGGGCAGTACTTC.

The chain is built from TRBV5-6 and TRBJ2-7; maybe TRBD1 (6 bases). CDR1 and CDR2 (germline): SGHDT, YYEEEE. The CDR3 runs to 15 residues. The V end was cut by 4 bases, the J end by 1 base, with 15 bases between. CDR3 DNA: TGTGCCAGCAGCCCTACAGGGTCCACTTCCTACGAGCAGTACTTC. Translated, it gives CASSPTGSTSYEQYF.